This T cell receptor beta chain was recorded in a study of neoadjuvant anti-PD-1 for oral cavity cancer. Overall study results and limits: Treg/Th17 ratio rose with pretreatment blood and fell with post-treatment tumor TCRbeta clonality.

Some clones are missing from TCRdb's copy, which holds only in-frame ones; the method was immunoSEQ multiplex PCR. This table has some 66,000 clones, around 88% appearing once. CDR1 and CDR2 from the germline V gene are MNHEY and SVGAGI. The trim removed 6 bases at V and 8 bases at J, leaving 4 bases unmatched. The CDR3 contains 12 residues. With regard to this clone: Its antigen is currently unknown.

The clonotype originates from a person aged 40 to 85 with oral cavity squamous cell carcinoma. Material: PBMCs, obtained before nivolumab (anti-PD-1) treatment. V usage is TRBV6-5 and J usage is TRBJ2-4; 7 nucleotides agree with TRBD1. CDR3 residues: CASSYTGDIQYF. As DNA, the CDR3 is TGTGCCAGCAGCTACACAGGGGACATTCAGTACTTC.